A selection of T cell receptor beta chains follows, all from one sample in a study of HIV-infected children after antiretroviral therapy interruption. TCRdb analysed the 3' RACE reads with MiXCR anew, one entry per CDR3 protein. The sample contains about 89,000 distinct CDR3 sequences, under 8% of which appear only once. Material: CD45RA+ CD4+ T cells from PBMCs, pooled from several time points, obtained from a donor given antiretroviral therapy, either interrupted or continuous. Receptor source: a pool of human donors with HIV. The CDR3 runs from the conserved cysteine through the conserved F or W. D genes are given only for firm matches. Rows may omit the clone size; those that give it use once, few, many or a size class.

j_call	clone_size	d_call	v_call	cdr3_aa	cdr3_nt
TRBJ2-3	few	-	TRBV29-1	CSAAGPQFGDTQYF	TGCAGCGCAGCCGGGCCTCAATTTGGTGATACGCAGTATTTT
TRBJ2-2	many	-	TRBV24-1	CATTGAKAAGELFF	TGTGCCACCACGGGAGCCAAAGCAGCCGGGGAGCTGTTTTTT
TRBJ2-7	many	TRBD1	TRBV5-1	CASSPDTTGTEQYF	TGCGCCAGCAGCCCGGATACGACAGGGACCGAGCAGTACTTC
TRBJ2-7	many	-	TRBV29-1	CSVALTGAYEQYF	TGCAGCGTTGCGTTAACTGGGGCCTACGAGCAGTACTTC
TRBJ2-5	many	-	TRBV19	CASSISHGAYFETQYF	TGTGCCAGTAGTATCTCGCACGGGGCCTACTTCGAGACCCAGTACTTC
TRBJ2-2	-	-	TRBV28	CASSYRGRHNPNTGELFF	TGTGCCAGCAGCTATAGGGGTCGGCACAATCCGAACACCGGGGAGCTGTTTTTT
TRBJ2-5	-	-	TRBV5-1	CASSFRTLREETQYF	TGCGCCAGCAGCTTTCGGACCCTCCGGGAGGAGACCCAGTACTTC
TRBJ2-3	many	-	TRBV20-1	CSAVTATDTQYF	TGCAGTGCCGTGACCGCCACAGATACGCAGTATTTT
TRBJ1-1	-	-	TRBV20-1	CSAVQGNTEAFF	TGCAGTGCTGTTCAGGGGAACACTGAAGCTTTCTTT
TRBJ1-5	many	-	TRBV11-1	CASSRSSNQPQHF	TGTGCCAGCAGCCGATCTAGCAATCAGCCCCAGCATTTT
TRBJ2-3	many	TRBD2	TRBV3-1	CASSQERTSGTRPSDTQYF	TGTGCCAGCAGCCAAGAAAGGACTAGCGGGACTCGACCCTCAGATACGCAGTATTTT
TRBJ1-1	many	-	TRBV10-3	CAISAFEGSNTEAFF	TGTGCCATCAGTGCGTTTGAGGGGTCGAACACTGAAGCTTTCTTT
TRBJ1-1	-	-	TRBV12-3/TRBV12-4	CASSLELPEAFF	TGTGCCAGCAGTCTTGAACTCCCTGAAGCTTTCTTT
TRBJ1-1	many	-	TRBV12-3/TRBV12-4	CASSRQQNTEAFF	TGTGCCAGCAGTCGACAGCAAAACACTGAAGCTTTCTTT
TRBJ2-2	many	TRBD2	TRBV7-2	CASSRRTSAFTGELFF	TGTGCCAGCAGTCGCCGGACTAGCGCGTTCACCGGGGAGCTGTTTTTT
TRBJ2-7	many	TRBD1	TRBV12-3/TRBV12-4	CASSFLGQGYNEQYF	TGTGCCAGCAGTTTTTTGGGACAGGGCTATAACGAGCAGTACTTC
TRBJ2-1	few	-	TRBV7-2	CASSLPPNWGVNEQFF	TGTGCCAGCAGCTTACCCCCAAACTGGGGGGTTAATGAGCAGTTCTTC
TRBJ2-3	-	-	TRBV24-1	CATSDSLRGADTQYF	TGTGCCACCAGTGATTCCTTAAGGGGTGCAGATACGCAGTATTTT
TRBJ2-1	few	-	TRBV7-3	CASSPRAYNEQFF	TGTGCCAGCAGCCCACGGGCCTACAATGAGCAGTTCTTC
TRBJ2-7	-	-	TRBV19	CACSSSYEQYF	TGTGCCTGTAGTAGCTCCTACGAGCAGTACTTC
TRBJ1-1	many	-	TRBV10-3	CAIRGPGSEAFF	TGTGCCATCAGAGGGCCAGGGAGTGAAGCTTTCTTT
TRBJ2-1	many	TRBD2	TRBV6-5	CASSYRGLAGANEQFF	TGTGCCAGCAGTTACCGGGGACTAGCGGGGGCTAATGAGCAGTTCTTC
TRBJ2-3	few	TRBD2	TRBV4-2	CASSPRGGGASRTDTQYF	TGTGCCAGCAGCCCGCGGGGCGGGGGGGCCTCTCGCACAGATACGCAGTATTTT
TRBJ1-1	-	TRBD1	TRBV6-4	CASTPDRGDTEAFF	TGTGCCAGCACCCCGGACAGGGGGGACACTGAAGCTTTCTTT
TRBJ1-2	many	TRBD1	TRBV7-2	CASSFYPGQGAVFYGYTF	TGTGCCAGCAGCTTTTATCCGGGACAGGGGGCCGTCTTTTATGGCTACACCTTC
TRBJ2-7	few	TRBD1	TRBV19	CASSIRGQGYEQYF	TGTGCCAGTAGTATCCGAGGACAGGGCTACGAGCAGTACTTC
TRBJ1-5	many	-	TRBV19	CASSSTIGTHNNQPQHF	TGTGCCAGTAGTTCAACCATCGGGACACATAACAATCAGCCCCAGCATTTT
TRBJ2-7	many	-	TRBV18	CASSQAGQYYEQYF	TGTGCCAGCTCTCAAGCTGGACAGTACTACGAGCAGTACTTC
TRBJ2-7	many	-	TRBV18	CASSPSSVTPYEQYF	TGTGCCAGCTCCCCGTCTAGCGTCACACCCTACGAGCAGTACTTC
TRBJ2-5	many	TRBD1	TRBV30	CAWSSGTAQETQYF	TGTGCCTGGAGTTCCGGGACAGCTCAAGAGACCCAGTACTTC
TRBJ1-2	-	-	TRBV11-2	CASSPPDTAYGYTF	TGTGCCAGCAGCCCCCCGGACACGGCCTATGGCTACACCTTC
TRBJ2-7	many	-	TRBV20-1	CSAQTDRNYEQYF	TGCAGTGCCCAAACCGACAGAAACTACGAGCAGTACTTC
TRBJ1-5	-	-	TRBV12-3/TRBV12-4	CASSYGVTLRGSNQPQHF	TGTGCCAGCAGTTACGGTGTCACCTTAAGGGGTAGCAATCAGCCCCAGCATTTT
TRBJ2-2	many	-	TRBV9	CASSVGNTPGELFF	TGTGCCAGCAGCGTAGGTAACACTCCCGGGGAGCTGTTTTTT
TRBJ2-7	many	-	TRBV5-1	CASRRAVGEQYF	TGCGCCAGCAGACGGGCGGTCGGGGAGCAGTACTTC
TRBJ1-1	-	-	TRBV6-1	CASRKAGSMNTEAFF	TGTGCCAGCCGGAAGGCAGGCTCAATGAACACTGAAGCTTTCTTT
TRBJ2-4	many	-	TRBV7-9	CASSLEGLGRLAKNIQYF	TGTGCCAGCAGCTTAGAGGGCCTTGGGAGGCTAGCCAAAAACATTCAGTACTTC
TRBJ2-1	few	TRBD2	TRBV30	CAWSVTSGGASEQFF	TGTGCCTGGAGTGTGACTAGCGGGGGGGCTAGTGAGCAGTTCTTC
TRBJ1-1	many	TRBD1	TRBV28	CASRGRQGDLKAFF	TGTGCCAGCAGGGGCCGACAGGGGGACCTTAAAGCTTTCTTT
TRBJ1-1	-	-	TRBV14	CASSQVQVMGTEAFF	TGTGCCAGCAGCCAAGTGCAGGTAATGGGAACTGAAGCTTTCTTT
TRBJ2-7	many	TRBD1	TRBV10-3	CAISETDRGKQYF	TGTGCCATCAGTGAGACCGACAGGGGTAAGCAGTACTTC
TRBJ1-6	few	-	TRBV12-3/TRBV12-4	CASRDLGNSPLHF	TGTGCCAGCAGGGATTTGGGAAATTCACCCCTCCACTTT
TRBJ2-1	many	-	TRBV12-3/TRBV12-4	CASSFGQTYNEQFF	TGTGCCAGCAGTTTCGGACAGACGTACAATGAGCAGTTCTTC
TRBJ2-1	-	-	TRBV28	CASVGRALLSYNEQFF	TGTGCCAGCGTCGGACGGGCCCTACTCTCCTACAATGAGCAGTTCTTC
TRBJ2-1	-	-	TRBV4-2	CASSPGPEGQFF	TGTGCCAGCAGCCCAGGACCCGAGGGGCAGTTCTTC
TRBJ1-5	many	-	TRBV4-1	CASSQEHEAAEADDQPQHF	TGCGCCAGCAGCCAAGAACATGAAGCTGCGGAGGCGGACGATCAGCCCCAGCATTTT
TRBJ1-2	few	-	TRBV20-1	CSAQRGREYYGYTF	TGCAGTGCACAGAGGGGCAGGGAATATTATGGCTACACCTTC